Following are 11 T cell receptor beta chains from one sample sequenced in a study of cytomegalovirus exposure and HLA in healthy donors. PCR was performed using 60 Vbeta and 13 Jbeta primers. The table came from immunoSEQ multiplex PCR; TCRdb's copy has only in-frame clones and leaves some out. The table has approximately 74,000 clones, over 70% seen once. Source material: PBMCs. Source of these receptors: a man aged 60 to 75 in good health and CMV-seropositive.

The chain couples TRBV5-4 to TRBJ1-5; 9 positions agree with TRBD1. The CDR3 spans 15 residues. The V and J ends lost 4 bases and 6 bases, in that order; junction bases with no gene match: 8. CDR1 is SGHNT, CDR2 YYREEE, per germline (reference sequence). The CDR3 coding sequence is TGTGCCAGCAGCATCCAGGGACAGGGAGGTCAGCCCCAGCATTTT. This translates into CASSIQGQGGQPQHF.

This sequence joins TRBV11-1 and TRBJ1-1, with TRBD1 matching 7 bases. The CDR3 is made up of 14 amino acids. Germline lookup yields CDR1 SGHAT and CDR2 FQDESV (reference sequence). The junction had 8 bases not matched to a gene; V was cut back by 5 bases and J by 5 bases. CDR3 sequence (DNA): TGTGCCAGCAGCGGACGACAGGGCAGGACTGAAGCTTTCTTT. Translation: CASSGRQGRTEAFF.

The V and J genes are TRBV11-2 and TRBJ2-4; TRBD2 aligns across 8 bases. This CDR3 spans 15 amino acids. The J segment lost 2 bases and the V segment lost 2 bases, leaving 2 bases of the junction unmatched. The germline V gene has CDR1 SGHAT and CDR2 FQNNGV. The CDR3 is CASSLLAGTKNIQYF. CDR3 bases: TGTGCCAGCAGCTTATTAGCGGGGACCAAAAACATTCAGTACTTC.

The CDR3 nucleotides are TGCACCAGCATTCGTACAGCTTTTTATGGCTACACCTTC. Amino acids: CTSIRTAFYGYTF. The chain has TRBV1 and TRBJ1-2; the tabulated D call, TRBD1, remains unverified against the DNA. TRBV1 is a listed pseudogene. There are 13 residues in the CDR3.

The CDR3 sequence is CASSPLGGSREQYF. The CDR3 bases are TGTGCCAGCAGTCCCCTCGGGGGATCGCGAGAGCAGTACTTC. The chain employs TRBV6-1 and TRBJ2-7; maybe TRBD2 (6 bases). Looked up from germline, CDR1 is MNHNS and CDR2 is SASEGT. The CDR3 has 14 residues. The germline V and J ends were trimmed by 5 bases and 7 bases, with 18 bases remaining between them.

This chain connects TRBV6-1 to TRBJ1-6, with 7 bases identical to TRBD1. The V gene end was trimmed by 7 bases and the J gene end by 7 bases; junction bases not matched to a gene: 10. Germline loops: CDR1 MNHNS, CDR2 SASEGT. This CDR3 is 15 amino acids long. CDR3 amino acids: CASTLGGQRNSPLHF. CDR3 coding DNA: TGTGCCAGCACTTTGGGGGGACAGAGAAATTCACCCCTCCACTTT.

The V and J genes are TRBV23-1 and TRBJ2-1; D may be TRBD1 (6 bases). TRBV23-1 is an ORF; its function is uncertain. V lost 3 bases and J 7 bases, leaving 25 bases between the germline ends. The CDR3 has 18 residues. The CDR3 spells CASSQPPGTSKDPNEQFF. The CDR3 nucleotides read TGCGCCAGCAGTCAGCCCCCCGGGACATCAAAGGACCCAAATGAGCAGTTCTTC.

The chain has TRBV27 and TRBJ1-1, with D unclear. Trimming took 1 base from V and 3 from J, leaving 9 bases between them. This CDR3 has 14 residues. Germline assignment: CDR1 MNHEY and CDR2 SMNVEV (reference sequence). The CDR3, as DNA: TGTGCCAGCAGTTTATTTCGGGATTACACTGAAGCTTTCTTT. Translation gives CASSLFRDYTEAFF.

This clone was observed a few times. The junction departs from germline at one end; a sequencing error may be responsible. The rearrangement joins TRBV7-7 to TRBJ2-3; D is ambiguous. This CDR3 has 14 residues. CDR1 and CDR2 (germline): SSHAT, FNYEAQ (reference sequence). Written as DNA, the CDR3 is TGTGCTAGCAGCTTAGGAGCTTACACAGATACGCAGTATTTT. It yields the protein CASSLGAYTDTQYF.

The V and J genes are TRBV5-5 and TRBJ1-5; D is uncertain. The CDR3 has 13 residues. Trimming left V 3 bases short and J 6 bases short, with 10 bases between. Germline-derived CDR1 and CDR2 are SGHKS and YYEKEE (reference sequence). For the CDR3, the DNA is TGTGCCAGCAGCTCAGAGACGGGTCAGCCCCAGCATTTT. It translates to CASSSETGQPQHF.

Comments on this clone: The sample contains more than one DNA sequence encoding this CDR3. The chain is built from TRBV11-2 and TRBJ1-2; D call uncertain. This CDR3 is built from 12 residues. V dropped 4 bases and J dropped 4 bases, with 7 bases sitting between them. Germline-derived CDR1 and CDR2 are SGHAT and FQNNGV. CDR3 sequence (DNA): TGTGCCAGCAGCTCGGGGTTCTATGGCTACACCTTC. Translation: CASSSGFYGYTF. The whole variable domain, remainder taken from reference TRBV11-2 and TRBJ1-2, is EAGVAQSPRYKIIEKRQSVAFWCNPISGHATLYWYQQILGQGPKLLIQFQNNGVVDDSQLPKDRFSAERLKGVDSTLKIQPAKLEDSAVYLCASSSGFYGYTFGSGTRLTVV.